A few counts support the clone carrying this TCR beta chain. Antigen unknown. TCRdb ran MiXCR on the 5' RACE reads and lists one entry per CDR3 protein. The sample includes nearly 350,000 distinct CDR3 sequences, under 15% of them seen just once. Trimming cost V 10 bases and J 2 bases, with 16 bases left between them. Per germline, CDR1 SNHLY and CDR2 FYNNEI. The CDR3 spans 14 residues. The sample originates from a study of T-cell memory formation after mild COVID-19. Findings and limits, study-wide: That cross-reactive memory joined was suggested by some responding clones appearing in pre-infection memory.

The sequence was obtained from a man younger than 30 who had mild COVID-19 (a few samples of this study predate the infection). Cell type and time point are not known. The rearrangement uses TRBV2 and TRBJ2-3; D might be TRBD1 (6 bases). The source material was PBMCs or a T cell subset sorted from them (not recorded which). The CDR3 is CATKIGQSTDTQYF. The CDR3 DNA follows: TGTGCCACCAAGATCGGACAGTCCACAGATACGCAGTATTTT.